What follows are 26 T cell receptor beta chains derived from one specimen sequenced in a study of T cell responses to AZD1222 COVID-19 vaccine. Sequencing was performed with immunoSEQ multiplex PCR; in TCRdb, only in-frame clones are kept and a portion is missing. The data show roughly 120,000 clones, with over 75% seen just once and 4.4% held by the top ten. Material: peripheral blood, obtained 28 days after the second AZD1222 dose. Every receptor here comes from an adult who received the AZD1222 COVID-19 vaccine.

V gene TRBV7-9 combines with J gene TRBJ1-1; maybe TRBD1 (6 bases). This CDR3 is 11 amino acids long. V was clipped by 3 bases and J by 10 bases, with 9 bases between them. Germline-derived CDR1 and CDR2 are SEHNR and FQNEAQ (reference sequence). DNA for the CDR3: TGTGCCAGCAGCTTCATCAGGGGAGCTTTCTTT. Translating it yields CASSFIRGAFF.

The J gene is TRBJ2-7, the V gene TRBV7-2, with D perhaps matching TRBD1 (6 bases). V lost 4 bases, J lost 3 bases, and 13 bases lay in between. Germline lookup yields CDR1 SGHTA and CDR2 FQGNSA. The CDR3 runs to 14 residues. CDR3 protein: CASSSRDTFYEQYF. CDR3 in DNA: TGTGCCAGCAGCTCCCGGGACACCTTCTACGAGCAGTACTTC.

The CDR3: CASSGDSRSGYTF. Here the CDR3 DNA reads TGTGCCAGCAGCGGGGACAGCCGGTCTGGCTACACCTTC. The chain combines TRBV12-3 or TRBV12-4 with TRBJ1-2, with 7 bases lining up with TRBD1. V shed 6 bases and J 7 bases; nucleotides not matched to a gene: 8. The CDR3 is made up of 13 amino acids.

The chain links TRBV7-9 to TRBJ1-1, with 10 bases lining up with TRBD1. Germline CDR1 SEHNR, CDR2 FQNEAQ (reference sequence). The CDR3 covers 14 residues. The V gene end was trimmed by 5 bases and the J gene end by 7 bases; junction bases not matched to a gene: 7. CDR3 bases: TGTGCCAGCAGCCCGGACAGGGGGTTGGTTGAAGCTTTCTTT. Its protein product is CASSPDRGLVEAFF.

This clone has just a few counts. The CDR3 loop is CASSASGQDLFSGANVLTF. The CDR3 bases are TGTGCCAGCAGTGCGTCGGGACAGGATCTCTTCTCTGGGGCCAACGTCCTGACTTTC. The chain couples TRBV2 to TRBJ2-6; 8 bases are a match to TRBD1. The germline V gene encodes CDR1 SNHLY and CDR2 FYNNEI. The ends lost 4 bases at V and 0 bases at J; junction bases unmatched: 11. The CDR3 loop spans 19 amino acids.

The rearrangement links TRBV1 to TRBJ2-1. TRBV1 is a listed pseudogene. The CDR3 is 15 amino acids. This CDR3 reads CTSSLDVSSYNEQFF. The CDR3, as DNA: TGCACCAGCAGCCTTGACGTAAGCTCCTACAATGAGCAGTTCTTC.

This clone was seen a handful of times. The chain links TRBV4-3 to TRBJ2-2; TRBD1 matches at 8 bases. V gave up 0 bases and J gave up 3 bases; unmatched junction bases: 6. CDR1 is LGHNA and CDR2 is YSLEER in the germline V gene. CDR3 length: 17 residues. The CDR3 sequence is CASSQDSGQGYTGELFF. As DNA, the CDR3 is TGCGCCAGCAGCCAAGATTCTGGACAGGGCTACACCGGGGAGCTGTTTTTT.

The genes are TRBV9 and TRBJ2-3, with 11 bases that match TRBD2. The length of the CDR3 is 15 residues. Trimming cost V 1 base and J 4 bases; bases outside gene matches: 2. Germline-derived CDR1 and CDR2 are SGDLS and YYNGEE. In DNA form, the CDR3 reads TGTGCCAGCAGCGTACTTAGCGGGAGGGCAGATACGCAGTATTTT. Amino acid sequence: CASSVLSGRADTQYF.

The chain combines TRBV7-3 with TRBJ2-5, with TRBD2 identical over 7 bases. V trimming: 5 bases; J trimming: 2 bases; junction bases outside the gene matches: 5. The CDR3 is made up of 14 amino acids. CDR1 SGHTA and CDR2 FQGTGA come from the germline V gene. CDR3 sequence reads: CASSRSGPQETQYF. In DNA form, the CDR3 reads TGTGCCAGCAGCCGTAGCGGGCCTCAAGAGACCCAGTACTTC.

V and J are TRBV4-1 and TRBJ1-1; TRBD1 matches 10 bases. The CDR3 is made up of 16 amino acids. CDR1 and CDR2 from the germline V gene are MGHRA and YSYEKL. V was clipped by 5 bases and J by 5 bases; unmatched bases: 11. CDR3 residues: CASSDLGTGELTEAFF. CDR3 nucleotide sequence: TGCGCCAGCAGCGACCTAGGGACAGGGGAATTGACTGAAGCTTTCTTT.

J is TRBJ2-5 and V is TRBV7-2, with 7 bases matching TRBD2. Germline loops: CDR1 SGHTA, CDR2 FQGNSA. The CDR3 covers 15 residues. J lost 4 bases, V lost 3 bases, and 8 bases had no gene match. CDR3 loop: CASSFGGSGGETQYF. CDR3 sequence (DNA): TGTGCCAGCAGCTTCGGCGGGAGTGGCGGAGAGACCCAGTACTTC. Full variable domain (outside the CDR3, taken from reference TRBV7-2 and TRBJ2-5): GAGVSQSPSNKVTEKGKDVELRCDPISGHTALYWYRQSLGQGLEFLIYFQGNSAPDKSGLPSDRFSAERTGGSVSTLTIQRTQQEDSAVYLCASSFGGSGGETQYFGPGTRLLVL.

This clone was observed once. The genes are TRBV3-1 (or the pseudogene TRBV3-2) and TRBJ2-5; no reliable D call. Germline V gene sequence: CDR1 LGHDT, CDR2 YNNKEL (reference sequence). The CDR3 sequence is 13 residues long. The V gene lost 1 base and the J gene lost 2 bases, with 5 bases spanning the gap. DNA for the CDR3: TGTGCCAGCAGCCAAGTAGATCAAGAGACCCAGTACTTC. Translated, it gives CASSQVDQETQYF.

The rearrangement links TRBV20-1 to TRBJ1-1; D not resolved. The CDR3 covers 10 residues. Germline loops: CDR1 DFQATT, CDR2 SNEGSKA (reference sequence). V was shortened by 5 bases and J by 7 bases, with 8 bases between the two germline ends. The CDR3 region is CSASGFEAFF. DNA of the CDR3: TGCAGTGCTTCGGGTTTTGAAGCTTTCTTT.

V usage is TRBV7-2 and J usage is TRBJ1-2; D may be TRBD1 (6 bases). Germline V gene sequence: CDR1 SGHTA, CDR2 FQGNSA. The CDR3 covers 14 residues. V was trimmed by 4 bases and J by 4 bases, leaving 13 bases between them. DNA of the CDR3: TGTGCCAGCAGCTCCCAGGGGCAAGGCTATGGCTACACCTTC. Translation gives CASSSQGQGYGYTF. Looking up the rest from reference TRBV7-2 and TRBJ1-2 gives the full variable domain: GAGVSQSPSNKVTEKGKDVELRCDPISGHTALYWYRQSLGQGLEFLIYFQGNSAPDKSGLPSDRFSAERTGGSVSTLTIQRTQQEDSAVYLCASSSQGQGYGYTFGSGTRLTVV.

The rearrangement joins TRBV19 to TRBJ2-1; 10 nucleotides agree with TRBD2. The CDR3 is 18 residues long. After removal of 0 bases from V and 7 bases from J, the junction contained 12 bases not matched to a gene. Per the germline V gene, CDR1 is LNHDA and CDR2 is SQIVND (reference sequence). The CDR3 nucleotides read TGTGCCAGTAGTATAGATCGCTCAAGCGGGAGGGCCGGGAATGAGCAGTTCTTC. Translating it yields CASSIDRSSGRAGNEQFF.

The rearrangement links TRBV5-5 to TRBJ2-7; no reliable D call. V lost 1 base and J 3 bases, leaving 8 bases between the germline ends. The CDR3 totals 13 residues. Germline CDR1 reads SGHKS; CDR2 reads YYEKEE (reference sequence). DNA for the CDR3: TGTGCCAGCAGCTTGTACAGAGTCTACGAGCAGTACTTC. Translating gives CASSLYRVYEQYF.

V and J are TRBV5-6 and TRBJ2-7; D may be TRBD1 (8 bases). CDR1 is SGHDT and CDR2 is YYEEEE in the germline V gene. This CDR3 is 14 amino acids long. V was trimmed by 4 bases and J by 3 bases, leaving 14 bases between them. As DNA, the CDR3 is TGTGCCAGCAGCAGCGGGACAGGAGACTACGAGCAGTACTTC. This encodes CASSSGTGDYEQYF.

This chain uses TRBV10-3 with TRBJ1-1, with TRBD1 identical over 7 bases. The CDR3 has 14 residues. V lost 6 bases, J lost 5 bases, and 9 bases stayed unmatched. Germline V gene lookup returns CDR1 ENHRY and CDR2 SYGVKD. CDR3 sequence reads: CAIRRDRVETEAFF. DNA of the CDR3: TGTGCCATCAGGAGGGACAGAGTAGAGACTGAAGCTTTCTTT.

This rearrangement joins TRBV2 to TRBJ1-1; tentatively, D is TRBD1 (5 bases). There are 17 residues in the CDR3. V gave up 5 bases and J gave up 0 bases, with 19 bases separating them. Looked up from germline, CDR1 is SNHLY and CDR2 is FYNNEI. This CDR3 is CASSIQVIGAMNTEAFF. CDR3 sequence (DNA): TGTGCCAGCAGTATACAGGTCATTGGGGCCATGAACACTGAAGCTTTCTTT. The variable domain in full, with the rest retrieved from reference TRBV2 and TRBJ1-1, is EPEVTQTPSHQVTQMGQEVILRCVPISNHLYFYWYRQILGQKVEFLVSFYNNEISEKSEIFDDQFSVERPDGSNFTLKIRSTKLEDSAMYFCASSIQVIGAMNTEAFFGQGTRLTVV.

This chain's CDR3 is CASSPGYFYEQYF. Here the CDR3 DNA reads TGTGCCAGCAGCCCGGGCTACTTCTACGAGCAGTACTTC. V gene TRBV12-3 or TRBV12-4 combines with J gene TRBJ2-7, with D hard to call. This CDR3 has 13 amino acids. Trimming stripped 6 bases from V and 3 bases from J, with 12 bases between.

The chain couples TRBV10-3 to TRBJ2-3; D possibly corresponds to TRBD2 (5 bases). CDR3 length equals 16 residues. V was shortened by 8 bases and J by 2 bases, with 20 bases between the two germline ends. The germline V gene encodes CDR1 ENHRY and CDR2 SYGVKD. The CDR3 protein is CAISPGIQPTTDTQYF. The CDR3 nucleotides read TGTGCCATCTCCCCCGGGATTCAGCCCACCACAGATACGCAGTATTTT.

The J gene is TRBJ2-7, the V gene TRBV5-4; 8 bases align to TRBD1. V lost 4 bases, J lost 6 bases, and 3 bases stayed unmatched. Germline assignment: CDR1 SGHNT and CDR2 YYREEE (reference sequence). The CDR3 sequence is 12 residues long. Here the CDR3 DNA reads TGTGCCAGCAGCGGGACAGGTTTCGAGCAGTACTTC. Protein: CASSGTGFEQYF.

This clone occurred a few times. This sequence joins TRBV6-2 or TRBV6-3 and TRBJ1-6, with a tentative D call TRBD1 (5 bases). Germline V gene lookup returns CDR1 MNHEY and CDR2 SVGEGT. V was shortened by 2 bases and J by 8 bases, with 7 bases between the two germline ends. This CDR3 comprises 13 residues. The DNA for the CDR3 is TGTGCCAGCAGTTACGTACAGGATTCACCCCTCCACTTT. As protein: CASSYVQDSPLHF.

CDR3 region: CASESGVNRKTQHF. The CDR3 DNA reads TGTGCCAGCGAATCGGGGGTGAATAGAAAGACCCAGCATTTT. The rearrangement joins TRBV6-4 to TRBJ1-5; perhaps TRBD1 as D (5 bases). The CDR3 runs to 14 residues. CDR1 and CDR2 (germline): MRHNA, SNTAGT. The germline V and J ends were trimmed by 8 bases and 11 bases, with 22 bases remaining between them.

V usage is TRBV15 and J usage is TRBJ1-2; D not certain. V lost 3 bases and J 6 bases, leaving 14 bases between the germline ends. Germline lookup yields CDR1 LNHNV and CDR2 YYDKDF (reference sequence). This CDR3 has 14 residues. The CDR3, as DNA: TGTGCCACCAGCAGCCCCCCGGACGTAAATGGCTACACCTTC. It codes for CATSSPPDVNGYTF. The whole variable domain, remainder taken from reference TRBV15 and TRBJ1-2, is DAMVIQNPRYQVTQFGKPVTLSCSQTLNHNVMYWYQQKSSQAPKLLFHYYDKDFNNEADTPDNFQSRRPNTSFCFLDIRSPGLGDTAMYLCATSSPPDVNGYTFGSGTRLTVV.

The chain carries TRBV4-3 and TRBJ2-5; 9 nucleotides line up with TRBD2. Germline CDR1 LGHNA, CDR2 YSLEER. CDR3 length equals 17 residues. V trimming: 1 base; J trimming: 5 bases; junction bases outside the gene matches: 11. The CDR3 coding sequence is TGCGCCAGCAGCCAAGTAGCGTTAGCGGGAGTTGTTGAGACCCAGTACTTC. Protein product: CASSQVALAGVVETQYF.